The 21 T cell receptor beta chains presented below share a single source sample, sequenced in a study of identical twins. TCRdb re-derived calls from the 5' RACE reads in MiXCR, one entry per CDR3 protein. The sample includes 400,000 to 550,000 distinct CDR3 sequences, roughly an eighth seen only once; the top ten take approximately 0.98%. These data were also filed under a second study, of yellow fever vaccine responses in identical twins.

Source material: CD4+ T cells sorted from blood. The receptors come from a woman aged 18-35 years in good health.

In this sample, this clonotype turned up a few times. This chain links TRBV12-3 or TRBV12-4 with TRBJ2-1, with 13 bases that match TRBD2. Trimming at V came to 6 bases and at J to 8 bases, leaving 10 bases not matched to a gene. There are 16 residues in the CDR3. The CDR3 spells CASSNLEGLAGYEQFF. In DNA, the CDR3 is TGTGCCAGCAGCAATCTAGAGGGACTAGCGGGGTATGAGCAGTTCTTC.

The chain is built from TRBV15 and TRBJ2-4; D assignment may be TRBD1 or TRBD2 (5 bases each). This CDR3 spans 15 amino acids. CDR1 and CDR2 from the germline V gene are LNHNV and YYDKDF (reference sequence). The ends were cut back, 0 bases at V and 8 bases at J, with 14 bases in the middle. CDR3: CATSREGREGHIQYF. The CDR3 bases are TGTGCCACCAGCAGAGAAGGTAGAGAGGGACACATTCAGTACTTC.

V gene TRBV10-3 combines with J gene TRBJ2-5; 9 bases line up with TRBD2. The germline V gene encodes CDR1 ENHRY and CDR2 SYGVKD. The V gene end was trimmed by 6 bases and the J gene end by 4 bases; junction bases not matched to a gene: 6. The CDR3 is made up of 14 amino acids. The CDR3 spells CAIRPGLAGETQYF. CDR3 DNA sequence: TGTGCCATCAGACCGGGACTAGCAGGAGAGACCCAGTACTTC.

The rearrangement uses TRBV5-4 and TRBJ2-1; TRBD1 matches at 7 bases. Looked up from germline, CDR1 is SGHNT and CDR2 is YYREEE (reference sequence). There are 15 residues in the CDR3. The V segment lost 2 bases and the J segment 2 bases; nucleotides outside the gene matches: 4. This CDR3 reads CASSLGGSTYNEQFF. CDR3 bases: TGTGCCAGCAGCTTAGGGGGCTCTACCTACAATGAGCAGTTCTTC.

Only a few counts were recorded for this clonotype. V usage is TRBV20-1 and J usage is TRBJ1-5; TRBD1 matches 10 bases. Germline CDR1 reads DFQATT; CDR2 reads SNEGSKA (reference sequence). V was pared by 4 bases and J by 11 bases, with 11 bases of the junction left unmatched. The CDR3 is 14 residues long. The CDR3 region is CSAKTGGAGSAQHF. CDR3 bases: TGCAGTGCTAAGACAGGGGGCGCAGGCAGTGCCCAGCATTTT.

This clonotype was found a few times. The V and J genes are TRBV20-1 and TRBJ2-7; weak D call: TRBD1 (5 bases). The CDR3 is 12 amino acids. CDR1 is DFQATT and CDR2 is SNEGSKA in the germline V gene (reference sequence). Deletions cut 2 bases from V and 5 bases from J, with 10 bases between. The CDR3 sequence is CSARHRHHEQYF. CDR3 in DNA: TGCAGTGCTAGACACAGGCACCACGAGCAGTACTTC.

Ten or more counts support this clonotype. CDR3 amino acids: CASSLSGSSTDTQYF. The CDR3, as DNA: TGTGCCAGCAGTTTATCAGGGTCTAGCACAGATACGCAGTATTTT. The V and J genes are TRBV12-3 or TRBV12-4 and TRBJ2-3, with D perhaps matching TRBD1 (5 bases). CDR3 length: 15 amino acids. V was shortened by 2 bases and J by 0 bases, with 9 bases between the two germline ends.

Many counts were recorded for this clonotype. This rearrangement joins TRBV6-1 to TRBJ2-5, with 7 bases fitting TRBD2. CDR1 and CDR2 (germline): MNHNS, SASEGT. With 5 bases clipped from V and 2 bases from J, the junction kept 5 bases outside the gene matches. CDR3 length: 14 amino acids. In DNA, the CDR3 is TGTGCCAGCAGTCCAGCTAGCGGACAAGAGACCCAGTACTTC. Its translation: CASSPASGQETQYF.

The rearrangement links TRBV10-2 to TRBJ1-6; D possibly corresponds to TRBD1 (6 bases). In germline, CDR1 is WSHSY, CDR2 SAAADI. Trimming stripped 5 bases from V and 7 bases from J, with 18 bases between. The CDR3 extends over 16 amino acids. The CDR3 DNA follows: TGCGCCAGCAGTAATCCCGGACAGAAGAAAAATTCACCCCTCCACTTT. Its protein product is CASSNPGQKKNSPLHF.

This clonotype was recorded a few times. The chain carries TRBV2 and TRBJ2-7, with 13 bases that match TRBD2. The CDR3 sequence is 14 residues long. The germline V gene encodes CDR1 SNHLY and CDR2 FYNNEI. V dropped 9 bases and J dropped 4; count of bases not matched to a gene: 6. The CDR3 region is CASAWTSGGYEQYF. In DNA form, the CDR3 reads TGTGCCAGTGCCTGGACTAGCGGGGGATACGAGCAGTACTTC. The full variable domain, completed using reference TRBV2 and TRBJ2-7, is EPEVTQTPSHQVTQMGQEVILRCVPISNHLYFYWYRQILGQKVEFLVSFYNNEISEKSEIFDDQFSVERPDGSNFTLKIRSTKLEDSAMYFCASAWTSGGYEQYFGPGTRLTVT.

In its sample, this clonotype was seen many times. The rearrangement links TRBV12-3 or TRBV12-4 to TRBJ1-5; 9 nucleotides agree with TRBD1. After removal of 5 bases from V and 5 bases from J, the junction contained 10 bases not matched to a gene. The CDR3 contains 16 residues. CDR3 DNA: TGTGCCAGCAGTCCCAGGGGACAGGGCCGCGATCAGCCCCAGCATTTT. This codes for CASSPRGQGRDQPQHF.

This clonotype was detected only a few times. V and J are TRBV5-1 and TRBJ2-7; D is tentatively TRBD1 or TRBD2 (5 bases each). Trimming removed 1 base at V and 0 bases at J, with 11 bases between. This CDR3 has 15 amino acids. Germline assignment: CDR1 SGHRS and CDR2 YFSETQ. The CDR3: CASSLRDRSSYEQYF. In DNA, the CDR3 is TGCGCCAGCAGCTTGAGGGACCGGAGCTCCTACGAGCAGTACTTC.

The table lists this clonotype with many counts. The chain couples TRBV6-1 to TRBJ2-1; the match to TRBD1 covers 9 bases. With 6 bases clipped from V and 3 bases from J, the junction kept 6 bases outside the gene matches. Germline CDR1 reads MNHNS; CDR2 reads SASEGT. The CDR3 spans 15 residues. Here the CDR3 reads CASRPGQGSYNEQFF. The CDR3, as DNA: TGTGCCAGCAGGCCGGGACAGGGAAGCTACAATGAGCAGTTCTTC.

This clonotype was counted at least ten times. CDR3 DNA sequence: TGTGCCATCACCTCGACGGGCGGCGGGGAGCTGTTTTTT. Translating gives CAITSTGGGELFF. The chain uses TRBV10-3 and TRBJ2-2; D uncertain. In germline, CDR1 is ENHRY, CDR2 SYGVKD. The germline V and J ends were trimmed by 7 bases and 7 bases, with 13 bases remaining between them. The CDR3 is 13 amino acids.

In this sample, this clonotype turned up many times. The V call is TRBV29-1, the J call TRBJ1-2, with TRBD1 as a possible D gene (6 bases). The length of the CDR3 is 14 residues. The V end lost 6 bases, the J end lost 2 bases, and 16 bases lay between the germline ends. Germline V gives CDR1 SQVTM, CDR2 ANQGSEA. The CDR3 DNA sequence: TGCAGCGTAGGATTACAGGGAGGGAACTATGGCTACACCTTC. Residues: CSVGLQGGNYGYTF.

This clonotype was seen a few times. V and J are TRBV7-2 and TRBJ1-2; perhaps TRBD1 as D (6 bases). Trimming took off 2 bases at V and 2 bases at J, with 9 bases between the two ends. The CDR3 has 14 residues. CDR1 is SGHTA and CDR2 is FQGNSA in the germline V gene. For the CDR3, the DNA is TGTGCCAGCAGCTTAAATGACAGGAACTATGGCTACACCTTC. As protein: CASSLNDRNYGYTF.

This clonotype was seen more than once but under ten times. The rearrangement links TRBV6-2 or TRBV6-3 to TRBJ1-1, with a weak D call TRBD1 (5 bases). Germline V gene lookup returns CDR1 MNHEY and CDR2 SVGEGT. The length of the CDR3 is 11 residues. The V and J ends lost 1 base and 10 bases respectively, with 7 bases between them. In nucleotides, the CDR3 is TGTGCCAGCAGTTACTTGGGGCTAGCTTTCTTT. It translates to CASSYLGLAFF.

V is TRBV7-9 and J is TRBJ1-1, with D possibly matching TRBD1 (6 bases). Germline-derived CDR1 and CDR2 are SEHNR and FQNEAQ (reference sequence). V was shortened by 5 bases and J by 4 bases, with 14 bases between the two germline ends. The CDR3 is 14 amino acids. CDR3 region: CASSTVGAGTEAFF. In DNA, the CDR3 is TGTGCCAGCAGCACCGTGGGGGCTGGCACTGAAGCTTTCTTT.

This clonotype was seen many times. The rearrangement links TRBV29-1 to TRBJ2-1, with D perhaps given as TRBD1 or TRBD2 (6 bases each). This CDR3 comprises 13 residues. Trimming cost V 7 bases and J 3 bases, with 13 bases left between them. Germline loops: CDR1 SQVTM, CDR2 ANQGSEA. CDR3 nucleotide sequence: TGCAGCGCGGGGGCAGCCAACTACAATGAGCAGTTCTTC. Translated, it gives CSAGAANYNEQFF.

The sample holds a few counts of this clonotype. CDR3 nucleotide sequence: TGTGCCAGCCAACTGCGGGGTTCCTACAATGAGCAGTTCTTC. It specifies CASQLRGSYNEQFF. This rearrangement joins TRBV2 to TRBJ2-1, with D maybe TRBD2 (6 bases). CDR1 is SNHLY, CDR2 FYNNEI, per germline. The CDR3 loop spans 14 amino acids. V dropped 8 bases and J dropped 1 base, with 12 bases sitting between them.

This sequence joins TRBV6-2 or TRBV6-3 and TRBJ2-1; 9 positions match TRBD2. Germline values: CDR1 MNHEY, CDR2 SVGEGT. The CDR3 extends over 15 amino acids. With 6 bases clipped from V and 4 bases from J, the junction kept 7 bases outside the gene matches. Here the CDR3 reads CASRYRSGGYNEQFF. CDR3 bases: TGTGCCAGCAGATACCGCAGCGGGGGGTACAATGAGCAGTTCTTC.